The 23 T cell receptor beta chains given below trace back to one sample, sequenced in a study of T cell changes during pregnancy in multiple sclerosis. Profiled with immunoSEQ multiplex PCR; TCRdb holds only in-frame clones, not every one. The repertoire holds fewer than 95,000 clones, with 90% to 95% as singletons. The material was peripheral blood, obtained in the third trimester of pregnancy. All receptors come from a female donor with multiple sclerosis, enrolled in a pregnancy study.

V and J are TRBV7-9 and TRBJ2-2; the D is unclear. CDR3 length: 16 residues. The germline V gene has CDR1 SEHNR and CDR2 FQNEAQ (reference sequence). Trimming cost V 5 bases and J 6 bases, with 19 bases left between them. The CDR3 region is CASSGQTETRPGELFF. The DNA for the CDR3 is TGTGCCAGCAGCGGGCAGACCGAAACAAGGCCCGGGGAGCTGTTTTTT.

This clone was seen just once. The rearrangement uses TRBV6-1 and TRBJ1-3, with unresolved D. The ends were cut back, 0 bases at V and 0 bases at J, with 6 bases in the middle. The CDR3 covers 15 residues. Germline loops: CDR1 MNHNS, CDR2 SASEGT. This chain's CDR3 is CASSEARISGNTIYF. The CDR3 DNA reads as TGTGCCAGCAGTGAAGCGAGAATCTCTGGAAACACCATATATTTT.

The chain is built from TRBV5-1 and TRBJ2-3; 9 bases match TRBD1. The trim removed 6 bases at V and 4 bases at J, leaving 6 bases unmatched. This CDR3 spans 14 amino acids. CDR1 and CDR2 from the germline V gene are SGHRS and YFSETQ. Here the CDR3 DNA reads TGCGCCAGCACCCCAACAGGGGGCCCAGATACGCAGTATTTT. The encoded protein is CASTPTGGPDTQYF.

The chain carries TRBV15 and TRBJ2-1; the match to TRBD2 covers 7 bases. The CDR3 runs to 16 residues. Germline trimming cut 0 bases from V and 8 bases from J; bases unmatched to any gene: 10. Per germline, CDR1 LNHNV and CDR2 YYDKDF (reference sequence). The CDR3 DNA reads as TGTGCCACCAGCAGAGATCGGGGCGGGAGAATCGATGAGCAGTTCTTC. This gives the protein CATSRDRGGRIDEQFF.

The rearrangement uses TRBV29-1 and TRBJ1-1; 7 bases match TRBD1. Germline values: CDR1 SQVTM, CDR2 ANQGSEA. CDR3 length equals 13 residues. Trimming at V came to 8 bases and at J to 2 bases, leaving 8 bases not matched to a gene. DNA of the CDR3: TGCAGCTTTTTGACAGGGACCAACACTGAAGCTTTCTTT. It specifies CSFLTGTNTEAFF.

The CDR3 region is CASSLLAGGDTGELFF. In nucleotides, the CDR3 is TGTGCCAGCAGCTTACTTGCGGGAGGCGACACCGGGGAGCTGTTTTTT. The genes are TRBV7-8 and TRBJ2-2; 8 bases map to TRBD2. The V and J ends lost 2 bases and 3 bases, in that order; junction bases with no gene match: 5. This CDR3 region has 16 residues. The V gene's germline CDR1 is SGHVS and CDR2 FQNEAQ.

This CDR3 is CASSGPGTFYGYTF. In nucleotides, the CDR3 is TGTGCCAGCAGTGGGCCCGGGACATTCTATGGCTACACCTTC. This chain links TRBV28 with TRBJ1-2; TRBD1 might be the D (6 bases). Germline V gene lookup returns CDR1 MDHEN and CDR2 SYDVKM. V was clipped by 5 bases and J by 4 bases, with 14 bases between them. CDR3 length: 14 residues.

The rearrangement uses TRBV7-9 and TRBJ1-1; D not resolved. The germline V and J ends were trimmed by 6 bases and 1 base, with 15 bases remaining between them. The CDR3 loop spans 15 amino acids. CDR1 and CDR2 from the germline V gene are SEHNR and FQNEAQ (reference sequence). CDR3 nucleotides: TGTGCCAGCAGTGGTACAAAAGCGGAGAACACTGAAGCTTTCTTT. Translated: CASSGTKAENTEAFF.

The chain uses TRBV19 and TRBJ1-2; TRBD1 aligns across 9 bases. CDR1 and CDR2 from the germline V gene are LNHDA and SQIVND (reference sequence). V was clipped by 1 base and J by 7 bases; unmatched bases: 7. CDR3 length: 15 amino acids. CDR3 residues: CASSIVVQGARGYTF. CDR3 nucleotides: TGTGCCAGTAGTATAGTCGTACAGGGGGCGCGTGGCTACACCTTC.

The chain is built from TRBV19 and TRBJ2-7; TRBD1 agrees at 11 bases. The CDR3 sequence is 16 residues long. Germline CDR1 reads LNHDA; CDR2 reads SQIVND (reference sequence). V shed 6 bases and J 7 bases; nucleotides not matched to a gene: 14. CDR3: CASSHLPGQGVGEQYF. The CDR3 coding sequence is TGTGCCAGTAGCCACTTACCGGGACAGGGGGTGGGTGAGCAGTACTTC.

The chain recombines TRBV7-8 with TRBJ1-1; 7 bases are a match to TRBD1. Germline assignment: CDR1 SGHVS and CDR2 FQNEAQ. The CDR3 runs 15 residues. Losses at the gene ends were 6 bases for V and 0 bases for J; bases not matched to a gene: 7. The CDR3 DNA sequence: TGTGCCAGCAGGGGCGAGGGGGCCGTGAACACTGAAGCTTTCTTT. Its translation: CASRGEGAVNTEAFF.

Note on this clone: The same CDR3 arises from other DNA sequences in this sample as well. V usage is TRBV6-6 and J usage is TRBJ1-1, with 7 positions matching TRBD1. This CDR3 spans 14 amino acids. The junction had 2 bases not matched to a gene; V was cut back by 2 bases and J by 2 bases. CDR1 is MNHNY and CDR2 is SVGAGI in the germline V gene (reference sequence). CDR3 sequence: CASSYGTANTEAFF. The CDR3 bases are TGTGCCAGCAGTTACGGGACAGCAAACACTGAAGCTTTCTTT.

In DNA, the CDR3 is TGTGCCAGCAGTTTATCGGGGGCCCGACAGGTTCTCTACGAGCAGTACTTC. It encodes CASSLSGARQVLYEQYF. This chain connects TRBV27 to TRBJ2-7, with TRBD1 as a possible D gene (6 bases). Trimming stripped 0 bases from V and 3 bases from J, with 18 bases between. The CDR3 has 17 amino acids. Germline V gene data show CDR1 as MNHEY and CDR2 as SMNVEV (reference sequence).

The chain is built from TRBV18 and TRBJ2-3; D gene unclear. Looked up from germline, CDR1 is KGHSH and CDR2 is LQKENI. The CDR3 totals 15 residues. Between the trimmed V and J ends, which lost 0 bases and 6 bases, there was a span of 13 bases. DNA for the CDR3: TGTGCCAGCTCACCACCGGCCGTTTCCGGGGATACGCAGTATTTT. Encoded protein: CASSPPAVSGDTQYF.

The chain recombines TRBV4-3 with TRBJ2-7; TRBD2 is a possible D gene (5 bases). This CDR3 contains 15 residues. Germline loops: CDR1 LGHNA, CDR2 YSLEER. Trimming stripped 1 base from V and 3 bases from J, with 13 bases between. The CDR3 nucleotides are TGCGCCAGCAGCCAAGTCCGGGGTCTGATCTACGAGCAGTACTTC. This sequence encodes CASSQVRGLIYEQYF.

This chain connects TRBV27 to TRBJ1-1; 7 positions match TRBD1. J lost 3 bases, V lost 5 bases, and 6 bases had no gene match. Germline V gene sequence: CDR1 MNHEY, CDR2 SMNVEV (reference sequence). This CDR3 contains 14 residues. The CDR3 region has the DNA TGTGCCAGCAGTCCAGGGGGTTCGGACACTGAAGCTTTCTTT. This translates into CASSPGGSDTEAFF.

This clone was picked up a small number of times. This chain links TRBV27 with TRBJ2-1; 9 positions match TRBD2. In germline, CDR1 is MNHEY, CDR2 SMNVEV (reference sequence). V shed 2 bases, J shed 9 bases, and the junction held 2 bases outside the gene matches. CDR3 length equals 13 residues. In nucleotides, the CDR3 is TGTGCCAGCAGTTTAGCGGGAGGGCTTGAGCAGTTCTTC. Residues: CASSLAGGLEQFF.

CDR3 amino acids: CASSLGTTGEYEQYF. Written as DNA, the CDR3 is TGTGCCAGCAGCCTAGGAACGACAGGGGAATACGAGCAGTACTTC. This chain joins TRBV5-4 and TRBJ2-7, with 8 bases fitting TRBD1. This CDR3 comprises 15 residues. CDR1 is SGHNT, CDR2 YYREEE, per germline (reference sequence). With V trimmed by 4 bases and J by 4 bases, 10 bases remained unmatched.

The CDR3 here is CASSLSYYEQYF. The DNA for the CDR3 is TGTGCCAGCAGTTTATCGTACTACGAGCAGTACTTC. The chain joins TRBV28 to TRBJ2-7; no clear D gene. In germline, CDR1 is MDHEN, CDR2 SYDVKM. This CDR3 spans 12 amino acids. V lost 1 base, J lost 3 bases, and 4 bases lay in between.

The genes are TRBV4-1 and TRBJ2-3, with TRBD2 identical over 8 bases. CDR1 is MGHRA and CDR2 is YSYEKL in the germline V gene. With 3 bases clipped from V and 4 bases from J, the junction kept 6 bases outside the gene matches. The CDR3 extends over 15 amino acids. In nucleotides, the CDR3 is TGCGCCAGCAGCCATCCGGGACTAGACTCAGATACGCAGTATTTT. Translation gives CASSHPGLDSDTQYF.

V and J are TRBV2 and TRBJ2-1, with 8 bases lining up with TRBD1. CDR1 is SNHLY, CDR2 FYNNEI, per germline. This CDR3 is 18 amino acids long. Trimming cost V 6 bases and J 0 bases; bases outside gene matches: 13. The CDR3 protein is CASRGGTGGTLSYNEQFF. The CDR3 coding sequence is TGTGCCAGCAGGGGCGGGACAGGCGGAACCCTCTCCTACAATGAGCAGTTCTTC.

The chain employs TRBV28 and TRBJ1-4; the D gene is possibly TRBD1 (6 bases). The CDR3 extends over 14 amino acids. Trimming pared 7 bases from V and 6 bases from J, leaving 15 bases between. Per the germline V gene, CDR1 is MDHEN and CDR2 is SYDVKM. CDR3: CASNNRVQHEKLFF. In nucleotides, the CDR3 is TGTGCCAGCAACAACAGGGTTCAACATGAAAAACTGTTTTTT.

The rearrangement joins TRBV28 to TRBJ1-1; TRBD1 might be the D (5 bases). The germline V gene encodes CDR1 MDHEN and CDR2 SYDVKM. The CDR3 consists of 12 residues. V shed 3 bases and J shed 11 bases, with 13 bases lying between them. In nucleotides, the CDR3 is TGTGCCAGCAGTTTCCAGGGCAGTCGGGCTTTCTTT. Its protein is CASSFQGSRAFF.